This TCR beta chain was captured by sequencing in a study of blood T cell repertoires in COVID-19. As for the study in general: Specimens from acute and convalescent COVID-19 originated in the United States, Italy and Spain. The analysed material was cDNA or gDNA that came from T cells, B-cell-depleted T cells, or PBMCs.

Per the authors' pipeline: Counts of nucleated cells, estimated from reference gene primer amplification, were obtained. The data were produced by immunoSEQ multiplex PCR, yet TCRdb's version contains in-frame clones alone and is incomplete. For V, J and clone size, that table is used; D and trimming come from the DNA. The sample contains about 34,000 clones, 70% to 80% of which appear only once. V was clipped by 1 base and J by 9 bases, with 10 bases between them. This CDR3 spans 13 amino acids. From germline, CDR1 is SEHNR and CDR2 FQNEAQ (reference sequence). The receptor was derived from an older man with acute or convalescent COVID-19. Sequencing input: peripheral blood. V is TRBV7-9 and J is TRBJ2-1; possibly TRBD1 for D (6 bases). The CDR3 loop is CASSLGQGIEQFF. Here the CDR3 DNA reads TGTGCCAGCAGCTTAGGTCAGGGGATTGAGCAGTTCTTC.